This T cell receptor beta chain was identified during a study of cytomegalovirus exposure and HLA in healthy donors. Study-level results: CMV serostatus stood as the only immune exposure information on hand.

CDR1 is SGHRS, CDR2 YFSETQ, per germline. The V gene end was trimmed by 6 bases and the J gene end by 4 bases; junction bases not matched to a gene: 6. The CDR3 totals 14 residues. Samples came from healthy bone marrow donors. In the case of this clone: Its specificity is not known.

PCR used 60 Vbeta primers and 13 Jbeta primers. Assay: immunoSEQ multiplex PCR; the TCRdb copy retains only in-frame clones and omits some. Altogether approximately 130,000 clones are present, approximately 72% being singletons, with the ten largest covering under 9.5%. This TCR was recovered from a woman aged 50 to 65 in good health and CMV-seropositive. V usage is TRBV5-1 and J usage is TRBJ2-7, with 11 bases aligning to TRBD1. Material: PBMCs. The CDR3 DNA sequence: TGCGCCAGCAACCTGGGACAGGGGGGATACGAGCAGTACTTC. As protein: CASNLGQGGYEQYF.